What follows describes a single TCR beta chain. The antigen is undetermined. The CDR3 length is 13 residues. Germline V gene data show CDR1 as MNHEY and CDR2 as SVGAGI. The V and J ends lost 5 bases and 5 bases, in that order; junction bases with no gene match: 5. The data derive from a study of cytomegalovirus exposure and HLA in healthy donors. On the study more broadly: Ancestry clustering placed around 80% of several hundred genotyped donors in the Caucasian-associated cluster. Study-wide results and caveats: Reported performance of the classifier showed diagnosis of cytomegalovirus status with high specificity and sensitivity. Highly shared sequence variants in one cluster were likely a sequencing artifact.

It was with 60 Vbeta and 13 Jbeta primers that the PCR ran. Data came from immunoSEQ multiplex PCR; TCRdb stores just in-frame clones and leaves some out. This table has around 99,000 clones, over 70% appearing once. This sequence was found in a man aged 25 to 45 in good health and CMV-seronegative. The sample taken for sequencing was PBMCs. The V and J genes are TRBV6-5 and TRBJ2-7; 8 bases fit TRBD2. The CDR3 spells CASSQLAAHEQYF. The CDR3 DNA is TGTGCCAGCAGTCAACTAGCGGCCCACGAGCAGTACTTC.